The present T cell receptor beta chain was sequenced within a study of cytomegalovirus exposure and HLA in healthy donors. This clone has a handful of counts. The primer mix had 60 Vbeta and 13 Jbeta primers. Generated by immunoSEQ multiplex PCR, the TCRdb table keeps only in-frame clones and is missing some. The sample includes roughly 190,000 clones, roughly 10% of them seen just once. The germline V gene encodes CDR1 MNHNS and CDR2 SASEGT. The CDR3 spans 15 residues. The V and J ends lost 6 bases and 3 bases, in that order; junction bases with no gene match: 9. The clonotype was recovered from a woman aged 25 to 39 in good health and CMV-seropositive. What was sequenced was PBMCs. This chain joins TRBV6-1 and TRBJ2-7; 9 bases map to TRBD1. The CDR3 DNA follows: TGTGCCAGCAGCGGACAGGGGACCGGATACTACGAGCAGTACTTC. Amino acid sequence: CASSGQGTGYYEQYF.